In its sample, the clone carrying this T cell receptor (beta chain) was seen a few times. The antigen is undetermined. The sample is drawn from a study of cytomegalovirus exposure and HLA in healthy donors. Study-wide results and caveats: Later, an analysis found that common viral pathogens appeared to be linked with several of the most significant clusters. As a later analysis showed, a missense DCLRE1C variant was linked to trimming of TCR beta V- and J-genes.

Vbeta (60) and Jbeta (13) primers were used in the PCR. Repertoires were generated with immunoSEQ multiplex PCR, while TCRdb's copy carries only in-frame clones and drops some. The data hold about 150,000 clones, with 75% to 80% observed a single time. The sequenced sample was PBMCs. This TCR derives from a male donor in good health and CMV-seronegative.

CDR3 nucleotide sequence: TGTGCCACGATTAGCGGGGGGGCCACAGATACGCAGTATTTT. Amino acids: CATISGGATDTQYF. The gene calls are TRBV10-3 and TRBJ2-3; 11 bases match TRBD2. Trimming removed 10 bases from V and 2 bases from J; junction bases left unmatched: 5. Germline CDR1 and CDR2: ENHRY and SYGVKD. The CDR3 totals 14 residues.